The sequence of this T cell receptor (beta chain) was determined in a study of blood T cell repertoires in COVID-19. Assay used: immunoSEQ multiplex PCR; TCRdb lists only in-frame clones, some missing. The data contain tens of thousands of clones, roughly 80% of them seen just once; the ten biggest clones take up 10%. Trimming left V 4 bases short and J 0 bases short, with 13 bases between. Germline CDR1 is MDHEN and CDR2 is SYDVKM. The CDR3 loop spans 16 amino acids. The sequenced sample consisted of peripheral blood. The chain recombines TRBV28 with TRBJ2-1, with D possibly TRBD1 on 5 matching bases. This sequence originates from a man between 60 and 75 years old in a cohort sampled during active COVID-19. The CDR3 bases are TGTGCCAGCAGTTCCCCCAGGGAATTCTCCTACAATGAGCAGTTCTTC. This encodes CASSSPREFSYNEQFF.